This is a list of T cell receptor beta chains from one sample in a study of glioma-infiltrating T cells after dendritic cell vaccination. Using immunoSEQ multiplex PCR, the repertoire was profiled, and TCRdb retains in-frame clones only, with some absent. The sample has some 100,000 clones; under 90% are singletons. The source was blood, collected before dendritic cell vaccination. The origin of the receptors is a human donor with glioblastoma. CDR3s include the opening cysteine and the closing phenylalanine or tryptophan. D genes are given only for firm matches. Part of the rows lack a size; the others show once, few, many or a class for expanded clones.

size: -; D: -; J: TRBJ1-2; length: 13; V: TRBV19; CDR3: CASSIKQGGGYTF; DNA: TGTGCCAGTAGTATAAAACAGGGTGGTGGCTACACCTTC
size: -; D: -; J: TRBJ1-3; length: 15; V: TRBV6-6; CDR3: CASSPAGVSGNTIYF; DNA: TGTGCCAGCAGCCCGGCGGGCGTATCTGGAAACACCATATATTTT
size: -; D: TRBD1; J: TRBJ1-3; length: 16; V: TRBV5-4; CDR3: CASSPGDSTFLNTIYF; DNA: TGTGCCAGCAGCCCGGGGGACAGCACATTTTTAAACACCATATATTTT
size: few; D: -; J: TRBJ1-1; length: 14; V: TRBV5-4; CDR3: CASSLGHSDTEAFF; DNA: TGTGCCAGCAGCTTGGGACATAGTGACACTGAAGCTTTCTTT
size: -; D: TRBD1; J: TRBJ2-7; length: 12; V: TRBV2; CDR3: CASRGDRGEQYF; DNA: TGTGCCAGCAGGGGGGACAGGGGCGAGCAGTACTTC
size: -; D: TRBD1; J: TRBJ2-7; length: 13; V: TRBV5-4; CDR3: CASSPTGSYEQYF; DNA: TGTGCCAGCAGCCCGACAGGGTCCTACGAGCAGTACTTC
size: -; D: -; J: TRBJ1-1; length: 13; V: TRBV7-3; CDR3: CASSLTSDSKTFF; DNA: TGTGCCAGCAGCTTAACGTCCGACAGTAAAACTTTCTTT
size: few; D: -; J: TRBJ2-7; length: 15; V: TRBV6-6; CDR3: CASSYSGTSSYEQYF; DNA: TGTGCCAGCAGTTACTCCGGGACTTCTTCCTACGAGCAGTACTTC
size: -; D: -; J: TRBJ2-3; length: 15; V: TRBV10-3; CDR3: CAISDRGLSTDTQYF; DNA: TGTGCCATCAGCGATAGGGGCCTAAGCACAGATACGCAGTATTTT
size: -; D: TRBD1; J: TRBJ1-1; length: 14; V: TRBV9; CDR3: CASSVTGRDTEAFF; DNA: TGTGCCAGCAGCGTGACAGGGAGAGACACTGAAGCTTTCTTT
size: -; D: -; J: TRBJ2-2; length: 14; V: TRBV5-1; CDR3: CASAGTTNTGELFF; DNA: TGCGCCAGCGCCGGGACAACGAACACCGGGGAGCTGTTTTTT
size: -; D: TRBD1; J: TRBJ2-7; length: 13; V: TRBV5-1; CDR3: CASSLGGQDAQYF; DNA: TGCGCCAGCAGCTTGGGGGGACAGGACGCGCAGTACTTC
size: -; D: TRBD1; J: TRBJ2-7; length: 14; V: TRBV18; CDR3: CASSPLSGGSEQYF; DNA: TGTGCCAGCTCACCCCTGTCAGGGGGCAGCGAGCAGTACTTC
size: -; D: TRBD2; J: TRBJ2-5; length: 15; V: TRBV7-3; CDR3: CASTPGGGGQETQYF; DNA: TGTGCCAGCACCCCTGGCGGCGGGGGCCAAGAGACCCAGTACTTC
size: few; D: -; J: TRBJ2-5; length: 16; V: TRBV4-1; CDR3: CASSQDSGPRTETQYF; DNA: TGCGCCAGCAGCCAAGATAGTGGTCCTAGAACAGAGACCCAGTACTTC
size: once; D: TRBD2; J: TRBJ2-1; length: 11; V: TRBV20-1; CDR3: CSASGRDLRFF; DNA: TGCAGTGCTTCCGGGAGGGACCTAAGGTTCTTC
size: -; D: -; J: TRBJ1-5; length: 16; V: TRBV10-3; CDR3: CAISEEGGGRNQPQHF; DNA: TGTGCCATCAGTGAAGAGGGAGGAGGGCGCAATCAGCCCCAGCATTTT
size: -; D: -; J: TRBJ1-1; length: 14; V: TRBV15; CDR3: CATSRLSPRGEAFF; DNA: TGTGCCACCAGCAGATTAAGCCCCCGGGGTGAAGCTTTCTTT
size: few; D: -; J: TRBJ2-7; length: 15; V: TRBV15; CDR3: CATSRERGTTDEQYF; DNA: TGTGCCACCAGCAGAGAGAGGGGGACAACAGACGAGCAGTACTTC
size: -; D: TRBD2; J: TRBJ2-5; length: 14; V: TRBV2; CDR3: CASSDSSGRETQYF; DNA: TGTGCCAGCAGTGACTCTAGCGGGAGGGAGACCCAGTACTTC
size: -; D: -; J: TRBJ2-7; length: 11; V: TRBV20-1; CDR3: CSARGKNEQYF; DNA: TGCAGTGCCCGGGGGAAGAACGAGCAGTACTTC
size: -; D: -; J: TRBJ2-5; length: 15; V: TRBV5-6; CDR3: CASSRLGPGGETQYF; DNA: TGTGCCAGCAGCCGCCTGGGCCCGGGGGGCGAGACCCAGTACTTC
size: once; D: -; J: TRBJ1-5; length: 15; V: TRBV5-6; CDR3: CASSLAGGGNQPQHF; DNA: TGTGCCAGCAGCTTGGCGGGAGGAGGCAATCAGCCCCAGCATTTT
size: few; D: TRBD1; J: TRBJ2-2; length: 15; V: TRBV5-1; CDR3: CASTGGTGNTGELFF; DNA: TGCGCCAGCACTGGGGGGACAGGGAACACCGGGGAGCTGTTTTTT
size: -; D: TRBD2; J: TRBJ2-1; length: 15; V: TRBV27; CDR3: CASSKAGGVFNEQFF; DNA: TGTGCCAGCAGTAAAGCGGGAGGGGTCTTCAATGAGCAGTTCTTC
size: -; D: TRBD2; J: TRBJ2-1; length: 16; V: TRBV4-1; CDR3: CASSHGPLAVGDEQFF; DNA: TGCGCCAGCAGCCACGGGCCCCTAGCGGTGGGGGATGAGCAGTTCTTC